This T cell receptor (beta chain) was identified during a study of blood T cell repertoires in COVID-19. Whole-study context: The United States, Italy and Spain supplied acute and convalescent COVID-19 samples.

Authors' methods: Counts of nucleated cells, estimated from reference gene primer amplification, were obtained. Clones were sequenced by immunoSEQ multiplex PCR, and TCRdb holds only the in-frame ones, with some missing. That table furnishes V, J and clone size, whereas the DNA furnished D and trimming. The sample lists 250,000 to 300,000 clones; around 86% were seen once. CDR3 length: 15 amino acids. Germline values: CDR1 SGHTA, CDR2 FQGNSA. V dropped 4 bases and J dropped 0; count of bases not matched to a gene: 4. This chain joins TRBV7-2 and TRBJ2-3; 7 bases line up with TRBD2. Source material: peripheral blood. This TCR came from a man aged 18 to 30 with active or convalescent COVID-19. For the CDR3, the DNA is TGTGCCAGCAGCTCCCTAGCGGCTAGCACAGATACGCAGTATTTT. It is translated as CASSSLAASTDTQYF.